This TCR delta chain comes out of a study of gamma delta lymphoproliferative disorders and STAT genes. Whole-study findings and limits: Patient gamma repertoires clustered apart from healthy controls; delta did not.

The receptor sequences were amplified from genomic DNA of peripheral blood mononuclear cells. This clone was seen only a few times. Antigen: not known. The TCRdb protein comes from a much larger clone and disagrees with this DNA's translation at residue 3, likely due to a read error; the protein given here is derived from the DNA. CDR3 length: 18 amino acids. Germline CDR1 GEAIGNYY, CDR2 EKD. TCRdb called clones anew from the multiplex PCR reads with CATT. The data contain some 940 delta-chain clones, around 1.9% of them seen just once; the ten biggest clones take up around four fifths. The chain has TRDV2 and TRDJ1; TRDD3 agrees at 9 bases. Input material: blood. The source of this sequence is a human donor in good health. The CDR3 loop is CARDTVTGGRMYTDKLIF. Written as DNA, the CDR3 is TGTGCCCGTGACACCGTAACTGGGGGACGGATGTACACCGATAAACTCATCTTT.